This is a list of T cell receptor beta chains from one sample in a study of T-cell reconstitution after alpha-beta-depleted transplantation in children. TCRdb re-called the PCR reads through MiXCR, storing one row per CDR3 protein. Of about 240,000 distinct CDR3 sequences listed, approximately 12% were seen once; the top ten hold around 2.5%. The specimen comprised PBMCs from the stem cell graft donor, sampled from the stem cell graft. These receptors were taken from a human donor who donated a stem cell graft to a child with acute lymphoblastic leukemia. Both conserved end residues are part of each CDR3. Each record gives: V gene, J gene, clone size, D gene, CDR3 protein, CDR3 DNA. A D gene is named only where the DNA matches it firmly. Not all rows give a size; the values are once, few, many and, for expanded clones, a class.

TRBV15,TRBJ1-2,few,TRBD1,CATSRDGQGRRGYTF,TGTGCCACCAGCAGGGACGGACAGGGAAGAAGGGGCTACACCTTC
TRBV7-9,TRBJ1-4,many,-,CASSLAARATNEKLFF,TGTGCCAGCAGCTTAGCGGCCAGGGCAACTAATGAAAAACTGTTTTTT
TRBV27,TRBJ2-2,-,-,CASSLQGYARELFF,TGTGCCAGCAGTTTACAGGGTTACGCCAGGGAGCTGTTTTTT
TRBV4-2,TRBJ1-1,many,TRBD1,CASSQKQGEGTEAFF,TGTGCCAGCAGCCAAAAACAGGGGGAGGGCACTGAAGCTTTCTTT
TRBV20-1,TRBJ1-6,many,-,CSARWQPNSPLHF,TGCAGTGCTAGGTGGCAGCCTAATTCACCCCTCCACTTT
TRBV7-9,TRBJ2-7,many,-,CASSPGGPSYEQYF,TGTGCCAGCAGCCCCGGTGGTCCTTCCTACGAGCAGTACTTC
TRBV12-3/TRBV12-4,TRBJ1-5,-,TRBD1,CASRGQGEGQPQHF,TGTGCCAGCAGAGGACAGGGGGAAGGTCAGCCCCAGCATTTT
TRBV6-1,TRBJ2-1,few,TRBD2,CATRLAGGFFNEQFF,TGTGCCACCAGACTAGCGGGGGGCTTTTTCAATGAGCAGTTCTTC
TRBV4-3,TRBJ1-2,many,-,CASSQDEGANYGYTF,TGCGCCAGCAGCCAAGACGAGGGAGCTAACTATGGCTACACCTTC
TRBV15,TRBJ2-1,many,-,CATSRDPSLDSYNEQFF,TGTGCCACCAGCAGAGATCCCTCACTAGACTCCTACAATGAGCAGTTCTTC
TRBV7-9,TRBJ1-2,many,-,CASSRTQGSSNYGYTF,TGTGCCAGCAGCCGGACCCAGGGAAGCTCTAACTATGGCTACACCTTC
TRBV4-1,TRBJ2-3,-,-,CASSQGWRDSDTQYF,TGCGCCAGCAGCCAAGGGTGGCGAGACTCAGATACGCAGTATTTT
TRBV3-1,TRBJ1-1,many,-,CASSHPRSLMTEAFF,TGTGCCAGCAGCCATCCCCGGTCGCTAATGACTGAAGCTTTCTTT
TRBV13,TRBJ2-5,many,-,CASSSPPVGDETQYF,TGTGCCAGCAGCTCCCCTCCGGTGGGGGATGAGACCCAGTACTTC
TRBV24-1,TRBJ2-2,-,-,CATSEGDAGELFF,TGTGCCACCAGTGAGGGGGACGCCGGGGAGCTGTTTTTT
TRBV7-9,TRBJ2-4,few,-,CATQGAPLAKNIQYF,TGTGCCACTCAAGGCGCTCCCCTAGCCAAAAACATTCAGTACTTC
TRBV2,TRBJ2-6,many,-,CASRHISGANVLTF,TGTGCCAGCAGACACATTTCTGGGGCCAACGTCCTGACTTTC
TRBV5-6,TRBJ1-2,many,-,CASSLEEVYNYGYTF,TGTGCCAGCAGCTTGGAGGAGGTTTATAACTATGGCTACACCTTC
TRBV15,TRBJ2-2,many,TRBD1,CATSEGQGITGELFF,TGTGCCACCAGCGAGGGACAGGGAATCACCGGGGAGCTGTTTTTT
TRBV27,TRBJ2-2,many,TRBD2,CASSSGLAGGAGELFF,TGTGCCAGCAGTTCTGGACTAGCGGGAGGAGCCGGGGAGCTGTTTTTT
TRBV2,TRBJ2-3,few,-,CASSLEGGPVGDTQYF,TGTGCCAGCAGTCTCGAAGGGGGTCCGGTCGGGGATACGCAGTATTTT
TRBV20-1,TRBJ1-4,many,TRBD1,CSARGAGGEKLFF,TGCAGTGCTAGGGGGGCAGGGGGTGAAAAACTGTTTTTT
TRBV30,TRBJ1-4,-,TRBD1,CASPGQFNEKLFF,TGTGCCTCCCCGGGACAGTTTAATGAAAAACTGTTTTTT
TRBV4-3,TRBJ1-1,many,TRBD1,CASSQDRGDTEAFF,TGCGCCAGCAGCCAAGACAGGGGGGATACTGAAGCTTTCTTT
TRBV7-9,TRBJ2-7,many,TRBD2,CASSPLLAGGPHEQYF,TGTGCCAGCAGCCCTCTTCTAGCGGGAGGGCCCCACGAGCAGTACTTC
TRBV6-5,TRBJ1-1,many,TRBD1,CASMTADRTEAFF,TGTGCCAGCATGACGGCGGACAGGACTGAAGCTTTCTTT
TRBV4-2,TRBJ1-2,many,-,CASSQEKRDGYTF,TGTGCCAGCAGCCAAGAGAAAAGGGACGGCTACACCTTC
TRBV7-9,TRBJ1-1,few,-,CALRAGLNTEAFF,TGTGCTTTAAGGGCGGGATTGAACACTGAAGCTTTCTTT
TRBV6-2/TRBV6-3,TRBJ2-1,many,TRBD2,CASSYSGGSWNEQFF,TGTGCCAGCAGTTACTCGGGCGGGAGTTGGAATGAGCAGTTCTTC
TRBV19,TRBJ2-1,-,TRBD2,CASSIAGTSVNEQFF,TGTGCCAGTAGTATAGCCGGGACTAGCGTCAATGAGCAGTTCTTC
TRBV24-1,TRBJ2-5,many,TRBD1,CATSDWGQGRETQYF,TGTGCCACCAGTGATTGGGGACAGGGGAGGGAGACCCAGTACTTC
TRBV5-1,TRBJ2-7,many,TRBD2,CASSFGLAGATYEQYF,TGCGCCAGCAGCTTTGGGCTAGCGGGAGCAACCTACGAGCAGTACTTC